The 27 T cell receptor beta chains given below trace back to one sample, sequenced in a study of shared clonotypes between healthy human individuals. The assay was immunoSEQ multiplex PCR, and TCRdb's table has in-frame clones only and misses some. The sample gives around 1.4 million clones, approximately 98.5% of which show up once; approximately 0.4% is in the top ten. The source material was naive CD4+ T cells sorted from blood. The sample's subset: CD45RA+ positively selected. The receptors come from a man younger than 45 in good health.

The chain recombines TRBV7-9 with TRBJ2-7, with 12 bases that match TRBD2. The CDR3 contains 15 residues. Germline CDR1 SEHNR, CDR2 FQNEAQ (reference sequence). J was trimmed by 11 bases and V by 3 bases; bases with no gene match: 11. The CDR3 DNA is TGTGCCAGCAGCTTCCAATCGGGGCTAGCGGGAGGGAAGTACTTC. It yields the protein CASSFQSGLAGGKYF.

The chain has TRBV4-1 and TRBJ2-2; unclear D gene. CDR1 and CDR2 from the germline V gene are MGHRA and YSYEKL. The CDR3 runs 15 residues. The germline V and J ends were trimmed by 4 bases and 3 bases, with 12 bases remaining between them. CDR3 nucleotides: TGCGCCAGCAGCCGAATAGCAGGCGACACCGGGGAGCTGTTTTTT. Its protein is CASSRIAGDTGELFF.

The chain carries TRBV18 and TRBJ2-2; D unresolved. With 6 bases removed from V and 5 bases from J, the gap between germline ends came to 22 bases. This CDR3 has 17 amino acids. CDR1 is KGHSH and CDR2 is LQKENI in the germline V gene. The DNA of the CDR3 is TGTGCCAGCTCCCAGAAGAGACCGGGTCCCGGTACCGGGGAGCTGTTTTTT. Amino acid sequence: CASSQKRPGPGTGELFF.

The chain employs TRBV28 and TRBJ2-1; 12 nucleotides match TRBD2. The CDR3 consists of 15 residues. Trimming took 6 bases from V and 4 from J; bases not matched to a gene: 4. Germline CDR1 is MDHEN and CDR2 is SYDVKM. CDR3 in DNA: TGTGCCAGCAGGTCACTAGCGGGAGGTTACAATGAGCAGTTCTTC. Translation: CASRSLAGGYNEQFF.

The chain couples TRBV6-1 to TRBJ2-3; TRBD1 aligns across 10 bases. Trimming at V came to 0 bases and at J to 3 bases, leaving 21 bases not matched to a gene. This CDR3 has 22 residues. Germline assignment: CDR1 MNHNS and CDR2 SASEGT. The CDR3, as DNA: TGTGCCAGCAGTGAAGCTATACCGGGACAGGGGTCGCGTGGTGGTAGTACAGATACGCAGTATTTT. Protein product: CASSEAIPGQGSRGGSTDTQYF.

This chain uses TRBV9 with TRBJ2-7; D is uncertain. The CDR3 is 15 amino acids. Germline V gene sequence: CDR1 SGDLS, CDR2 YYNGEE. V was pared by 4 bases and J by 0 bases, with 14 bases between. As DNA, the CDR3 is TGTGCCAGCAGCCCGCACGTGACCGCCTCCTACGAGCAGTACTTC. Its translation is CASSPHVTASYEQYF.

The chain links TRBV5-6 to TRBJ2-3, with D tentatively TRBD2 (6 bases). Germline CDR1 is SGHDT and CDR2 is YYEEEE. This CDR3 region has 14 residues. Trimming stripped 4 bases from V and 11 bases from J, with 20 bases between. The CDR3 DNA follows: TGTGCCAGCAGCCTACTTTGGACTATTTCGCGGCAGTATTTT. As protein: CASSLLWTISRQYF.

This chain joins TRBV7-2 and TRBJ2-7, with D hard to call. CDR1 is SGHTA and CDR2 is FQGNSA in the germline V gene. CDR3 length: 14 amino acids. V lost 3 bases to trimming and J lost 3 bases, with 12 bases between them. The CDR3 DNA sequence: TGTGCCAGCAGCTTGGGCCTCTCCTACTACGAGCAGTACTTC. Residues: CASSLGLSYYEQYF. Based on the CDR3 plus reference TRBV7-2 and TRBJ2-7, the full variable domain is GAGVSQSPSNKVTEKGKDVELRCDPISGHTALYWYRQSLGQGLEFLIYFQGNSAPDKSGLPSDRFSAERTGGSVSTLTIQRTQQEDSAVYLCASSLGLSYYEQYFGPGTRLTVT.

This chain connects TRBV15 to TRBJ2-7; D unclear. V lost 4 bases, J lost 6 bases, and 22 bases lay in between. The CDR3 loop spans 16 amino acids. Germline V gene sequence: CDR1 LNHNV, CDR2 YYDKDF (reference sequence). This chain's CDR3 is CATSTSRVSSATEQYF. In nucleotides, the CDR3 is TGTGCCACCAGCACCAGTAGGGTCAGCTCAGCGACCGAGCAGTACTTC.

The rearrangement links TRBV18 to TRBJ2-2; 7 nucleotides align to TRBD1. The CDR3 is 16 residues long. From germline, CDR1 is KGHSH and CDR2 LQKENI. With V trimmed by 2 bases and J by 4 bases, 7 bases remained unmatched. This CDR3 is CASSPGTAPLTGELFF. CDR3 bases: TGTGCCAGCTCACCAGGGACAGCTCCGCTCACCGGGGAGCTGTTTTTT.

This chain uses TRBV7-9 with TRBJ2-5; D is unresolved. Trimming removed 0 bases from V and 4 bases from J, with 9 bases in between. The CDR3 covers 14 residues. The germline CDR1 and CDR2 sequences are SEHNR and FQNEAQ (reference sequence). CDR3 residues: CASSLARIRETQYF. The CDR3 coding sequence is TGTGCCAGCAGCTTAGCGCGCATTCGAGAGACCCAGTACTTC.

V and J are TRBV7-2 and TRBJ1-1, with D possibly matching TRBD1 (6 bases). The V and J ends lost 6 bases and 6 bases respectively, with 20 bases between them. Germline loops: CDR1 SGHTA, CDR2 FQGNSA. The length of the CDR3 is 15 residues. The chain's CDR3 is CASSRLEGVVAEAFF. CDR3 nucleotides: TGTGCCAGCAGTCGGTTGGAGGGGGTAGTTGCTGAAGCTTTCTTT.

Remarks on this clone: Other DNA sequences in the same sample also yield this CDR3. V and J are TRBV9 and TRBJ2-7; D is undetermined. The CDR3 runs to 12 residues. The germline V gene has CDR1 SGDLS and CDR2 YYNGEE. V was pared by 0 bases and J by 6 bases, with 7 bases between. The CDR3: CASSVVGGEQYF. In DNA, the CDR3 is TGTGCCAGCAGCGTAGTAGGCGGCGAGCAGTACTTC.

The genes are TRBV18 and TRBJ1-3; a weak D match, TRBD1 (5 bases). The ends were cut back, 2 bases at V and 4 bases at J, with 18 bases in the middle. Germline V gene lookup returns CDR1 KGHSH and CDR2 LQKENI. The CDR3 spans 17 residues. In nucleotides, the CDR3 is TGTGCCAGCTCACCAAATCAGGGCCGGGCTGCCGGAAACACCATATATTTT. Its translation: CASSPNQGRAAGNTIYF.

V and J are TRBV18 and TRBJ2-2; D gene uncertain. Looked up from germline, CDR1 is KGHSH and CDR2 is LQKENI. The CDR3 extends over 14 amino acids. V lost 2 bases, J lost 5 bases, and 9 bases lay in between. The CDR3 DNA is TGTGCCAGCTCACCAGTCTCGGTTACCGGGGAGCTGTTTTTT. As protein: CASSPVSVTGELFF.

The rearrangement links TRBV5-1 to TRBJ1-1; no clear D gene. The ends were cut back, 4 bases at V and 4 bases at J, with 11 bases in the middle. The length of the CDR3 is 13 residues. CDR1 and CDR2 from the germline V gene are SGHRS and YFSETQ. The CDR3 nucleotides are TGCGCCAGCAGCGAGGGATTCGGCACTGAAGCTTTCTTT. Residues: CASSEGFGTEAFF.

The chain links TRBV7-9 to TRBJ2-7; 8 bases match TRBD2. Trimming at V came to 1 base and at J to 1 base, leaving 3 bases not matched to a gene. This CDR3 is 15 amino acids long. Per germline, CDR1 SEHNR and CDR2 FQNEAQ (reference sequence). The CDR3 DNA reads TGTGCCAGCAGCTTAGATGGGACTAGTTCCTACGAGCAGTACTTC. Translated, it gives CASSLDGTSSYEQYF.

This chain links TRBV10-1 with TRBJ2-7, with TRBD2 matching 8 bases. Germline trimming cut 7 bases from V and 5 bases from J; bases unmatched to any gene: 7. The CDR3 sequence is 13 residues long. Germline loops: CDR1 WNHNN, CDR2 SYGVQD (reference sequence). CDR3 DNA sequence: TGCGCCAGCAATTCCCGAGCGGGGGACGAGCAGTACTTC. Translating gives CASNSRAGDEQYF.

The DNA of the CDR3 is TGTGCCAGCAGCTTAGCAGGGGGGGAGTCCTACGAGCAGTACTTC. Residues: CASSLAGGESYEQYF. The chain uses TRBV7-6 and TRBJ2-7; TRBD2 might be the D (7 bases). Between the trimmed V and J ends, which lost 0 bases and 1 base, there was a span of 10 bases. The CDR3 covers 15 residues. In germline, CDR1 is SGHVS, CDR2 FNYEAQ.

The chain couples TRBV21-1 to TRBJ1-2. TRBV21-1 is annotated as a pseudogene. The CDR3 length is 15 residues. CDR3 coding DNA: TGTGCCAGCAGCAAAGATTGTGGGGGTGCAAATGGCTACACCTTC. Encoded protein: CASSKDCGGANGYTF.

The genes are TRBV7-8 and TRBJ2-1, with D possibly matching TRBD2 (6 bases). The germline V and J ends were trimmed by 1 base and 8 bases, with 15 bases remaining between them. Germline values: CDR1 SGHVS, CDR2 FQNEAQ. CDR3 size: 15 residues. In DNA form, the CDR3 reads TGTGCCAGCAGCTTAGGGGCCGGCGGGAAGGATGAGCAGTTCTTC. This encodes CASSLGAGGKDEQFF.

The gene calls are TRBV10-3 and TRBJ2-7; TRBD1 matches at 7 bases. The CDR3 contains 13 residues. Trimming removed 8 bases from V and 0 bases from J; junction bases left unmatched: 4. The germline V gene has CDR1 ENHRY and CDR2 SYGVKD. The CDR3 coding sequence is TGTGCCATCGGGACAGTGAGCTCCTACGAGCAGTACTTC. Its translation is CAIGTVSSYEQYF.

The chain combines TRBV5-4 with TRBJ1-2, with D perhaps TRBD1 (5 bases). The CDR3 covers 18 residues. The germline gives CDR1 SGHNT, CDR2 YYREEE (reference sequence). Between the trimmed V and J ends, which lost 0 bases and 1 base, there was a span of 19 bases. The CDR3 loop reads CASSLDSGGRYFNYGYTF. The CDR3 bases are TGTGCCAGCAGCTTGGATTCGGGGGGACGGTATTTTAACTATGGCTACACCTTC.

The chain employs TRBV6-1 and TRBJ1-5; 7 nucleotides line up with TRBD1. CDR3 size: 14 residues. J gave up 2 bases and V 8 bases, and 6 bases lay outside the gene matches. The germline V gene encodes CDR1 MNHNS and CDR2 SASEGT. CDR3 amino acids: CASLVQGRNQPQHF. The CDR3 coding sequence is TGTGCCAGCTTGGTACAGGGGCGCAATCAGCCCCAGCATTTT.

The chain recombines TRBV27 with TRBJ1-5; D is unresolved. Trimming shortened V by 7 bases and J by 4 bases, and 11 bases separated the two germline ends. Per germline, CDR1 MNHEY and CDR2 SMNVEV (reference sequence). The CDR3 spans 13 residues. This CDR3 is CASKASLNQPQHF. Written as DNA, the CDR3 is TGTGCCAGCAAGGCGAGCCTTAATCAGCCCCAGCATTTT.

This clone appeared a single time. The CDR3 coding sequence is TGCGCCAGCAGCCAGACCCCCGGCGGTATCACCCACAATGAGCAGTTCTTC. Protein product: CASSQTPGGITHNEQFF. This rearrangement joins TRBV4-3 to TRBJ2-1, with D uncertain. V was clipped by 3 bases and J by 5 bases, with 20 bases between them. Germline CDR1 is LGHNA and CDR2 is YSLEER. The CDR3 sequence is 17 residues long.

V and J are TRBV18 and TRBJ2-1; 9 nucleotides match TRBD2. Per germline, CDR1 KGHSH and CDR2 LQKENI. The J segment lost 4 bases and the V segment lost 4 bases, leaving 5 bases of the junction unmatched. This CDR3 is built from 15 residues. In nucleotides, the CDR3 is TGTGCCAGCTCACTCGGACTAGCGACATACAATGAGCAGTTCTTC. Residues: CASSLGLATYNEQFF.